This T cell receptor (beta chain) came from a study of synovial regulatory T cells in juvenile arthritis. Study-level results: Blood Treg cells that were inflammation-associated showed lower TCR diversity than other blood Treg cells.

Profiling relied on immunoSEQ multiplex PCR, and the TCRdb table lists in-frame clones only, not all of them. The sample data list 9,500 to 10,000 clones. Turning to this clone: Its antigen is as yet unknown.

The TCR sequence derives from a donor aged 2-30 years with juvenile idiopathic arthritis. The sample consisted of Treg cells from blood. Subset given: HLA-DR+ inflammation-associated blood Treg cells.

The chain's CDR3 is CASSPSQANTEAFF. The V call is TRBV6-5, the J call TRBJ1-1; with no DNA, the TCRdb D assignment of TRBD1 cannot be verified. In germline, CDR1 is MNHEY, CDR2 SVGAGI. CDR3 length: 14 residues. Only the protein is on record.